This is a list of T cell receptor beta chains from one sample in a study of T cells after yellow fever vaccination. TCRdb called the 5' RACE reads again in MiXCR, with one record for every CDR3 protein. The data hold hundreds of thousands of distinct CDR3 sequences, with over 9% observed a single time. The sequencing here drew on PBMCs, taken on the day of the yellow fever booster vaccination. The receptors derive from a man in his thirties or forties who received the YFV17D yellow fever vaccine. CDR3s include the opening cysteine and the closing phenylalanine or tryptophan. The D gene is left open where the match is weak.

>TRBJ2-1|13|.|TRBV5-1
CASSFPHGNEQFF
>TRBJ1-2|14|TRBD1|TRBV7-9
CASSSDRGVHGYTF
>TRBJ1-5|14|.|TRBV7-9
CASSFGHSNQPQHF
>TRBJ2-3|15|TRBD1|TRBV5-5
CASAAPGTVTDTQYF
>TRBJ2-2|12|.|TRBV18
CASSEGNGELFF
>TRBJ2-2|15|.|TRBV29-1
CSATQDSGRAGELFF
>TRBJ1-2|13|.|TRBV20-1
CSATQAEGYGYTF
>TRBJ2-5|16|TRBD1|TRBV12-3/TRBV12-4
CASSSGTGGVVETQYF
>TRBJ1-1|13|.|TRBV5-1
CASSILSNTEAFF
>TRBJ2-3|14|.|TRBV6-1
CASSEALSGDTQYF
>TRBJ2-6|16|.|TRBV29-1
CSVVTATDSGANVLTF
>TRBJ2-1|17|TRBD2|TRBV20-1
CSARDREGSGMVWEQFF
>TRBJ2-7|15|TRBD2|TRBV6-1
CASSTPGLAGAGQYF
>TRBJ2-3|13|TRBD1|TRBV5-1
CASSFPGGDTQYF
>TRBJ2-3|16|TRBD1|TRBV18
CASSPTGTGSTDTQYF
>TRBJ2-7|15|.|TRBV11-2
CASSLDPGKSYEQYF
>TRBJ1-1|12|.|TRBV7-9
CASSLADEGAFF
>TRBJ1-5|12|.|TRBV20-1
CSALRGNQPQHF
>TRBJ1-5|14|.|TRBV6-1
CASSRDGSNQPQHF